Listed below are T cell receptor beta chains from one sample, sequenced in a study of T cell changes during pregnancy in multiple sclerosis. Assay used: immunoSEQ multiplex PCR; TCRdb lists only in-frame clones, some missing. The sample has 45,000 to 60,000 clones, around nine tenths seen once. Sequencing was performed on CD4+ T cells from peripheral blood mononuclear cells, taken after pregnancy. The receptors derive from a female donor in good health, enrolled as a control in a pregnancy study. Each CDR3 is given with its conserved first and last residue. D genes are given only for firm matches. For some rows the clone size is stated as once, few or many, or as a class when expanded; others skip it.

- | TRBJ2-1 | TRBV18 | - | CASSLSGGGINEQFF | TGTGCCAGCTCACTTTCGGGAGGGGGCATCAATGAGCAGTTCTTC
- | TRBJ2-3 | TRBV9 | - | CASSESPTDTQYF | TGTGCCAGCTCGGAGTCCCCGACAGATACGCAGTATTTT
TRBD2 | TRBJ2-3 | TRBV29-1 | - | CSALGLAGAGMDTQYF | TGCAGCGCCTTAGGACTAGCGGGGGCCGGGATGGATACGCAGTATTTT
- | TRBJ2-5 | TRBV7-7 | - | CASSLGAATETQYF | TGTGCTAGCAGCTTAGGGGCAGCCACTGAGACCCAGTACTTC
TRBD2 | TRBJ2-1 | TRBV5-4 | - | CASSWRTSGRALSEQFF | TGTGCCAGCAGCTGGAGGACTAGCGGGAGGGCTTTAAGTGAGCAGTTCTTC
TRBD2 | TRBJ2-3 | TRBV19 | - | CASSMATSGSTDTQYF | TGTGCCAGTAGTATGGCGACTAGCGGGAGCACAGATACGCAGTATTTT
TRBD2 | TRBJ2-3 | TRBV5-1 | once | CASKRSGSTDTQYF | TGCGCCAGCAAACGTAGCGGGAGCACAGATACGCAGTATTTT
TRBD2 | TRBJ2-5 | TRBV9 | once | CASSVTSGQETQYF | TGTGCCAGCAGCGTGACTAGCGGCCAAGAGACCCAGTACTTC
- | TRBJ1-1 | TRBV7-9 | few | CASSFPGGFEAFF | TGTGCCAGCAGCTTTCCGGGGGGGTTTGAAGCTTTCTTT
- | TRBJ2-5 | TRBV7-2 | - | CASSLYQAPRETQYF | TGTGCCAGCAGCTTATACCAGGCCCCCCGAGAGACCCAGTACTTC
TRBD2 | TRBJ2-7 | TRBV2 | - | CASSEALRSGGKYEQYF | TGTGCCAGCAGTGAAGCGCTCCGTAGCGGGGGGAAATACGAGCAGTACTTC
TRBD1 | TRBJ1-1 | TRBV5-4 | - | CASSPSGGIDTEAFF | TGTGCCAGCAGCCCTTCAGGGGGCATCGACACTGAAGCTTTCTTT
- | TRBJ2-7 | TRBV21-1 | - | CASSSPGGSYEQYF | TGTGCCAGCAGCAGTCCGGGGGGCTCCTACGAGCAGTACTTC
- | TRBJ1-2 | TRBV7-2 | - | CASSLESSRYYGYTF | TGTGCCAGCAGCTTAGAATCCTCCAGGTACTATGGCTACACCTTC
- | TRBJ2-5 | TRBV5-6 | - | CASSLMRGETQYF | TGTGCCAGCAGCTTGATGCGGGGTGAGACCCAGTACTTC
TRBD1 | TRBJ1-2 | TRBV28 | - | CASSSQGAGHYGYTF | TGTGCCAGCAGTTCTCAGGGGGCGGGCCACTATGGCTACACCTTC
TRBD1 | TRBJ2-5 | TRBV11-3 | - | CASSLSGTAEETQYF | TGTGCCAGCAGCTTATCCGGGACAGCTGAAGAGACCCAGTACTTC
TRBD2 | TRBJ2-1 | TRBV19 | once | CASSRIAGGSSYNEQFF | TGTGCCAGTAGTCGGATAGCGGGAGGATCCTCCTACAATGAGCAGTTCTTC
- | TRBJ2-6 | TRBV5-4 | - | CASSLESSGANVLTF | TGTGCCAGCAGCTTGGAATCATCTGGGGCCAACGTCCTGACTTTC
- | TRBJ2-3 | TRBV4-2 | - | CASSQEARGTDTQYF | TGTGCCAGCAGCCAAGAGGCGCGGGGCACAGATACGCAGTATTTT
TRBD2 | TRBJ2-3 | TRBV28 | once | CASSFESGTSGVGTDTQYF | TGTGCCAGCAGTTTCGAGTCCGGGACTAGCGGTGTTGGCACAGATACGCAGTATTTT
TRBD1 | TRBJ1-2 | TRBV2 | - | CASAADRTYGYTF | TGTGCCAGTGCTGCGGACAGGACTTATGGCTACACCTTC
- | TRBJ2-7 | TRBV27 | - | CASSSVSYEQYF | TGTGCCAGCAGTTCGGTAAGTTACGAGCAGTACTTC
- | TRBJ1-6 | TRBV6-1 | - | CASSSGVRNSPLHF | TGTGCCAGCAGTTCAGGGGTGAGGAATTCACCCCTCCACTTT
TRBD1 | TRBJ2-5 | TRBV5-1 | - | CASSLGQGRPQETQYF | TGCGCCAGCAGCCTAGGACAGGGTCGGCCGCAAGAGACCCAGTACTTC
- | TRBJ1-3 | TRBV18 | - | CASSPPVGSRLNPHSGNTIYF | TGTGCCAGCTCACCACCGGTCGGGTCCCGGCTCAACCCGCACTCTGGAAACACCATATATTTT
- | TRBJ2-5 | TRBV6-1 | - | CASSELPAGLGGTQYF | TGTGCCAGCAGTGAGCTCCCGGCAGGGCTCGGGGGGACCCAGTACTTC
TRBD1 | TRBJ2-7 | TRBV11-1 | - | CASSLSSWTGAPMEQYF | TGTGCCAGCAGCTTATCTTCCTGGACAGGGGCCCCAATGGAGCAGTACTTC
- | TRBJ1-2 | TRBV30 | - | CAWSVGLYGYTF | TGTGCCTGGAGTGTTGGGCTTTATGGCTACACCTTC
- | TRBJ1-1 | TRBV18 | - | CASSLTGNTEAFF | TGTGCCAGCTCACTAACAGGGAACACTGAAGCTTTCTTT
TRBD1 | TRBJ2-7 | TRBV29-1 | - | CSVDTTGVGEQYF | TGCAGCGTTGATACGACAGGGGTCGGGGAGCAGTACTTC
TRBD2 | TRBJ2-3 | TRBV30 | - | CAWSETSGVTDTQYF | TGTGCCTGGAGTGAGACTAGCGGAGTCACAGATACGCAGTATTTT
TRBD1 | TRBJ2-7 | TRBV10-3 | once | CAISGISKGVQGTGNNEQYF | TGTGCCATCAGTGGGATATCGAAAGGGGTACAGGGGACAGGGAATAACGAGCAGTACTTC
TRBD2 | TRBJ2-3 | TRBV5-4 | - | CASSLPIGGRYTDTQYF | TGTGCCAGCAGCTTACCCATCGGCGGGAGGTACACAGATACGCAGTATTTT
- | TRBJ1-1 | TRBV5-1 | once | CASSWGRVVVGTEAFF | TGCGCCAGCAGCTGGGGGAGGGTTGTTGTGGGGACTGAAGCTTTCTTT
- | TRBJ2-5 | TRBV2 | - | CASSGEETQYF | TGTGCCAGCAGTGGGGAGGAGACCCAGTACTTC
TRBD2 | TRBJ2-1 | TRBV13 | - | CASSFLSRLAGVKEQFF | TGTGCCAGCAGCTTTCTGAGTCGACTAGCGGGAGTGAAGGAGCAGTTCTTC